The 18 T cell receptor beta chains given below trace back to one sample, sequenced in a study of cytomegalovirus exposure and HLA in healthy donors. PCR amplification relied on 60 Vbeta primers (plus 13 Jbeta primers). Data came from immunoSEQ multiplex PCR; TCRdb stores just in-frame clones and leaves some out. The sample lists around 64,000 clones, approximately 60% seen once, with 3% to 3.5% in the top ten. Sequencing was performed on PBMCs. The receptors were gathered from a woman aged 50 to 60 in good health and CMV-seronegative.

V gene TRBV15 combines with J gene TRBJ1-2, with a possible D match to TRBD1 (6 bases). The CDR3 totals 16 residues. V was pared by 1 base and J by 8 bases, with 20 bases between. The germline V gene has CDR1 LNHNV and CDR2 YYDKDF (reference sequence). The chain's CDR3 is CATSRGVQGLGYGYTF. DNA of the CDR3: TGTGCCACCAGCAGAGGCGTACAGGGACTAGGCTACGGCTACACCTTC.

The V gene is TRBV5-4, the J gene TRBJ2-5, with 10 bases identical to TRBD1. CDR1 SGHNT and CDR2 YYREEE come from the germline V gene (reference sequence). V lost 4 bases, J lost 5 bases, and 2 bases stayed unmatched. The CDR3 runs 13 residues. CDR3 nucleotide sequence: TGTGCCAGCAGCCCGGACAGGGGGGAGACCCAGTACTTC. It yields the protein CASSPDRGETQYF.

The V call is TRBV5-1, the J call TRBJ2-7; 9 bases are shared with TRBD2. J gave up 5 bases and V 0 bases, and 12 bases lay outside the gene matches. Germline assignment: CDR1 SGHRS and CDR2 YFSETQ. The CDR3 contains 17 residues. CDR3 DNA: TGCGCCAGCAGCTTGGCCGTGGCTAGCGGGACTTCCGACGAGCAGTACTTC. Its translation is CASSLAVASGTSDEQYF.

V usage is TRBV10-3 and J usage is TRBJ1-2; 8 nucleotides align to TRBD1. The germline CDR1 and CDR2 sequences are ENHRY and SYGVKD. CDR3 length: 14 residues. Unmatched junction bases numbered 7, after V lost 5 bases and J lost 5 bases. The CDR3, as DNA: TGTGCCATCAGTCCCGGGACAGGCCGATATGGCTACACCTTC. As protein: CAISPGTGRYGYTF.

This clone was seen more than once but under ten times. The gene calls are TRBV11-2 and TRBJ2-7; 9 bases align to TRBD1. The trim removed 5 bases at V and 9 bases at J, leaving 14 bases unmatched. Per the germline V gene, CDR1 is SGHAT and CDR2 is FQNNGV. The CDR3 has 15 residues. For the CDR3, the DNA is TGTGCCAGCAGCCCATACACAGGGGGCAGGAACGTGCAGTACTTC. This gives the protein CASSPYTGGRNVQYF.

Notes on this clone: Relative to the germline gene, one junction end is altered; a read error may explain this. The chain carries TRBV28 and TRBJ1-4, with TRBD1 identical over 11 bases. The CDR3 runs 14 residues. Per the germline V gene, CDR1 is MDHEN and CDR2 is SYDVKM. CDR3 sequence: CASNRGGQGARNDF. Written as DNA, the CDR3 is TGTGCCAGCAATAGGGGTGGACAGGGGGCTCGTAACGATTTT.

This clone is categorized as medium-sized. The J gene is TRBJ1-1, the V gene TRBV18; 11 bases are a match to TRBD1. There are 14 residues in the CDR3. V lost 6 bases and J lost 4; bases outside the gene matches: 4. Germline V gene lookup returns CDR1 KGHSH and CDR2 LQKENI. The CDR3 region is CASSQGQGGTEAFF. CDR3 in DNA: TGTGCCAGCTCCCAGGGACAGGGGGGCACTGAAGCTTTCTTT.

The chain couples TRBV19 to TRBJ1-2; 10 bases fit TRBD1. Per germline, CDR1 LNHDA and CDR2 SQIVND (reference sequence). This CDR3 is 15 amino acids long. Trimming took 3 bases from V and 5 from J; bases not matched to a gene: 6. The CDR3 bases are TGTGCCAGTAGTATCCCGGGACAGGGGTGGTATGGCTACACCTTC. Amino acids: CASSIPGQGWYGYTF.

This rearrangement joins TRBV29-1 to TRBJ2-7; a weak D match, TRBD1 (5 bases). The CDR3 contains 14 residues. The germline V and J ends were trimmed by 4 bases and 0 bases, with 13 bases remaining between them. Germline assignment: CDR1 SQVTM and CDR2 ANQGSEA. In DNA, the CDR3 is TGCAGCGTTGGGAAGGGGTCGTTCTCCTACGAGCAGTACTTC. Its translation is CSVGKGSFSYEQYF.

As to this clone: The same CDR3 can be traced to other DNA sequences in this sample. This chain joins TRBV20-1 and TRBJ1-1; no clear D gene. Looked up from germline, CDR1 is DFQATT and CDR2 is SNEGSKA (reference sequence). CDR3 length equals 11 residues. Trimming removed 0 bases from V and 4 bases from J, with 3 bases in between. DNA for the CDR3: TGCAGTGCTAGAGAGAGCACTGAAGCTTTCTTT. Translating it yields CSARESTEAFF.

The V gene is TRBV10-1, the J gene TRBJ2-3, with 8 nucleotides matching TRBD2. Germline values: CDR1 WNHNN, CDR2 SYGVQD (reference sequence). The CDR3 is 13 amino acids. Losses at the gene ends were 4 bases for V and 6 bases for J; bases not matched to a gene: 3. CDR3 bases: TGCGCCAGCAGTGCGGGAGGGCCGGATACGCAGTATTTT. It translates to CASSAGGPDTQYF.

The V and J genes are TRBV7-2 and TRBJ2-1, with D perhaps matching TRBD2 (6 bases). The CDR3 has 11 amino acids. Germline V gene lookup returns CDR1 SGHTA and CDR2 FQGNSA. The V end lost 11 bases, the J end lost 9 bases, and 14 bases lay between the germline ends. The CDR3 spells CALSGGAEQFF. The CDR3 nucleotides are TGTGCCCTAAGCGGCGGGGCTGAGCAGTTCTTC. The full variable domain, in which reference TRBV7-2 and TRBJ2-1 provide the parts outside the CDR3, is GAGVSQSPSNKVTEKGKDVELRCDPISGHTALYWYRQSLGQGLEFLIYFQGNSAPDKSGLPSDRFSAERTGGSVSTLTIQRTQQEDSAVYLCALSGGAEQFFGPGTRLTVL.

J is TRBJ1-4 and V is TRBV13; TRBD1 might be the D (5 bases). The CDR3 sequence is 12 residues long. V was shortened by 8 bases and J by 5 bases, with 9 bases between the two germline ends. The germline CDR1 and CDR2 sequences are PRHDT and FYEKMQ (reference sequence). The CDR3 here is CASGPGNEKLFF. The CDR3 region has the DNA TGTGCCAGCGGGCCAGGGAATGAAAAACTGTTTTTT.

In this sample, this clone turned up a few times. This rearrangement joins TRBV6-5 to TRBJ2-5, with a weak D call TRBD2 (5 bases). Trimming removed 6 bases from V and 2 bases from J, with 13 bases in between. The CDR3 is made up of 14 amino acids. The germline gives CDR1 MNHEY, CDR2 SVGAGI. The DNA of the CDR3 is TGTGCCAGCAGCCGAGTGAGGGCGCAAGAGACCCAGTACTTC. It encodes CASSRVRAQETQYF.

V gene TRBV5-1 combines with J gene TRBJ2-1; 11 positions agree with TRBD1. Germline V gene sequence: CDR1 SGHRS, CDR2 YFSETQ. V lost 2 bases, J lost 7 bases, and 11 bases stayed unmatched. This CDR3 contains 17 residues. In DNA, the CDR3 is TGCGCCAGCAGCTTATTACCTCCGGGACAGGGGGGAAATGAGCAGTTCTTC. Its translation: CASSLLPPGQGGNEQFF.

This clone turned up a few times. CDR3 bases: TGTGCCAGCACGCAGGGTTCGGGTAACACTGAAGCTTTCTTT. Protein sequence: CASTQGSGNTEAFF. This chain uses TRBV6-5 with TRBJ1-1, with D maybe TRBD1 (5 bases). Germline lookup yields CDR1 MNHEY and CDR2 SVGAGI. This CDR3 is built from 14 residues. The V end was cut by 7 bases, the J end by 2 bases, with 14 bases between.

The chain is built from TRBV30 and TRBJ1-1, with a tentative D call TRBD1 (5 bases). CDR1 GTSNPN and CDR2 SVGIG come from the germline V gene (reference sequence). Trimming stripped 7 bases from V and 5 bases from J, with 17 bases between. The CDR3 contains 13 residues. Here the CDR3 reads CAFHKAGLTEAFF. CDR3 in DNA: TGTGCCTTCCACAAAGCAGGGCTAACTGAAGCTTTCTTT. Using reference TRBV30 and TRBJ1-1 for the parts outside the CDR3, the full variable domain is SQTIHQWPATLVQPVGSPLSLECTVEGTSNPNLYWYRQAAGRGLQLLFYSVGIGQISSEVPQNLSASRPQDRQFILSSKKLLLSDSGFYLCAFHKAGLTEAFFGQGTRLTVV.

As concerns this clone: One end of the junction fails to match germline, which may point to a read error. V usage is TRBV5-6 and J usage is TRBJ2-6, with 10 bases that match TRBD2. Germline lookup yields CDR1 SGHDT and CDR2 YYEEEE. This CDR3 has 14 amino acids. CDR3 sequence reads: CASSLSQREGLRSF. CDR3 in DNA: TGTGCCAGCAGCTTGAGTCAGCGGGAGGGCCTACGGTCTTTC.